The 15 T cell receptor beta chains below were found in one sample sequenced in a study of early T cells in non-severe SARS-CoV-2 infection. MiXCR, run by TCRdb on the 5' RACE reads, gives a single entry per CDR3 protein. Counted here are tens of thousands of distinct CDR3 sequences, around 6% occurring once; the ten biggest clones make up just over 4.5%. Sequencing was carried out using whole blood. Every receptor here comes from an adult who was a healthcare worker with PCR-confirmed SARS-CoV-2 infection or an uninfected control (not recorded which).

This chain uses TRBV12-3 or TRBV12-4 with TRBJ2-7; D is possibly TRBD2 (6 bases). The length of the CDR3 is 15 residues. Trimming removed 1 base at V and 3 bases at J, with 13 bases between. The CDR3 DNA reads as TGTGCCAGCAGTTTAGTGCGAGCGGAGGGCTACGAGCAGTACTTC. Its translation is CASSLVRAEGYEQYF.

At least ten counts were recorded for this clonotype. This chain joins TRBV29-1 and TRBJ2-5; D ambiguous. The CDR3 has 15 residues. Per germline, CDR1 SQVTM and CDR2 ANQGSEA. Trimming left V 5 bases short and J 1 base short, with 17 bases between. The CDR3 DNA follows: TGCAGCGTTCTTCCCAGGTCCGGTTCCCAAGAGACCCAGTACTTC. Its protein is CSVLPRSGSQETQYF.

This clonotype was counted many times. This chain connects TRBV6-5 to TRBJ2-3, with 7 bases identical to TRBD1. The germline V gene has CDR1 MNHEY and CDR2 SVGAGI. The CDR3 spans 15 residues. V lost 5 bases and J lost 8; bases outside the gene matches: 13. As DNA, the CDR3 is TGTGCCAGCAGTACCCGACAGGGAAGGGGTGGTACGCAGTATTTT. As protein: CASSTRQGRGGTQYF.

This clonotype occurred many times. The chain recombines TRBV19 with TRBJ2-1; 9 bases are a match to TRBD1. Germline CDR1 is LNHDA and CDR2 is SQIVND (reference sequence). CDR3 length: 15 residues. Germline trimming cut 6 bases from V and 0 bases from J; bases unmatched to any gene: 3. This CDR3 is CASRRQGDSYNEQFF. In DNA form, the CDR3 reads TGTGCCAGTAGGCGACAGGGGGACTCCTACAATGAGCAGTTCTTC.

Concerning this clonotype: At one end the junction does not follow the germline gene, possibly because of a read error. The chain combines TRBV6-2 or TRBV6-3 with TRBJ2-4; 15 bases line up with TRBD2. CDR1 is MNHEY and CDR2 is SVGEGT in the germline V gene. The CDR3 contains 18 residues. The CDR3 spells CASSYSGTSGRFTNIQNF. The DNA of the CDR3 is TGTGCCAGCAGTTACTCCGGGACTAGCGGGAGGTTCACAAACATTCAGAACTTC.

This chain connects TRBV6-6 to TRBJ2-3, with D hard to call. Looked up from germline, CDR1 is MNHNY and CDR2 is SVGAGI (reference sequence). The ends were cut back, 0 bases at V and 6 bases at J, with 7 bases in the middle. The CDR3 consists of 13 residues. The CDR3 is CASSYSASDTQYF. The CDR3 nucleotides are TGTGCCAGCAGTTACTCGGCCTCGGATACGCAGTATTTT.

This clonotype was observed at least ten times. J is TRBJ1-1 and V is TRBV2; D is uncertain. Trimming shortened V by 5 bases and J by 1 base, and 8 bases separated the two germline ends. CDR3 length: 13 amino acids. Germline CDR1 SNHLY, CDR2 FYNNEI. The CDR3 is CASSPSGNTEAFF. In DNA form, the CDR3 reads TGTGCCAGCAGTCCGAGCGGGAACACTGAAGCTTTCTTT.

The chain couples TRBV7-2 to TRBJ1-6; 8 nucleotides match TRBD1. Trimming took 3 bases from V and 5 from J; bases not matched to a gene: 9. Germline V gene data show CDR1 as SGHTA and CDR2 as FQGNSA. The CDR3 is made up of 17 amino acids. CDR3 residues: CASSLRGDRTHNSPLHF. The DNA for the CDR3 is TGTGCCAGCAGCTTGAGGGGGGACAGGACTCATAATTCACCCCTCCACTTT.

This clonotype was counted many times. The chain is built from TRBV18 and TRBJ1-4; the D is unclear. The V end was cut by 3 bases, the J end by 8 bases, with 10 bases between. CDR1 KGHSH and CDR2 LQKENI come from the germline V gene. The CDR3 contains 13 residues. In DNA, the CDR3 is TGTGCCAGCTCACCGGGCCTTGGGGAAAAACTGTTTTTT. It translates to CASSPGLGEKLFF.

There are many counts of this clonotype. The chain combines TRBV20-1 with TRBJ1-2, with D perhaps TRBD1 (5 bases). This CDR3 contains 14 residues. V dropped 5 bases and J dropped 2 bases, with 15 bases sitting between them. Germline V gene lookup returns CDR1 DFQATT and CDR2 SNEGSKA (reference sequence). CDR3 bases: TGCAGTGCTCAGCCGGGGCACGCCAACTATGGCTACACCTTC. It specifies CSAQPGHANYGYTF.

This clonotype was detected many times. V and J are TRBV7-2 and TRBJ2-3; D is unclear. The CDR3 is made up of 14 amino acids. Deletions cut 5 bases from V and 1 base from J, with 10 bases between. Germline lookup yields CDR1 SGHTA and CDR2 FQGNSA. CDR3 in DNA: TGTGCCAGCAGCCCTATTTCCCGCACAGATACGCAGTATTTT. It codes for CASSPISRTDTQYF. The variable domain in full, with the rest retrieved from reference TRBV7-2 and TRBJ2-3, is GAGVSQSPSNKVTEKGKDVELRCDPISGHTALYWYRQSLGQGLEFLIYFQGNSAPDKSGLPSDRFSAERTGGSVSTLTIQRTQQEDSAVYLCASSPISRTDTQYFGPGTRLTVL.

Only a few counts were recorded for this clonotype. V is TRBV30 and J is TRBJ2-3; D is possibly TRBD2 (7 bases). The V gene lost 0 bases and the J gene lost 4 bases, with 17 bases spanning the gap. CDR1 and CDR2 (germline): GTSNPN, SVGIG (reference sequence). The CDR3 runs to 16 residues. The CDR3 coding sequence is TGTGCCTGGAGTGTTTTCGACGGGGGGCGCGCAGATACGCAGTATTTT. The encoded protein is CAWSVFDGGRADTQYF.

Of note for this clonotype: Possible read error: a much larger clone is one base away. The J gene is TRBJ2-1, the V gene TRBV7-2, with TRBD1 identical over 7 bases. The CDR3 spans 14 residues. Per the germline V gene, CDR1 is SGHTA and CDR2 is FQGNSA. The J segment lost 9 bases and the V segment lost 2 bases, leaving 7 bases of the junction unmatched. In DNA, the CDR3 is TGTGCCAGCAGCTTAATTGTTAGGGGGCGTGAGCAGTTCTTC. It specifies CASSLIVRGREQFF.

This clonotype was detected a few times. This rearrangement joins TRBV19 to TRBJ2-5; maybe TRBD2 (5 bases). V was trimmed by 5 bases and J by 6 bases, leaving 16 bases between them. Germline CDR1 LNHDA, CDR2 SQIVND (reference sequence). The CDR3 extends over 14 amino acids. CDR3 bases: TGTGCCAGTAGTCTCGCATTAGGAGGCAAGACCCAGTACTTC. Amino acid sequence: CASSLALGGKTQYF.

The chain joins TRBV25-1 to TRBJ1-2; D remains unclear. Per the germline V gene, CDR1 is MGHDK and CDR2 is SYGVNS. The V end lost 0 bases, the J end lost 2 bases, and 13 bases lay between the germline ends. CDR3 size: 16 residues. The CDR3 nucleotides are TGTGCCAGCAGTGAATACGAGGGCAGAAGCAACTATGGCTACACCTTC. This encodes CASSEYEGRSNYGYTF.